Presented here are 12 T cell receptor beta chains from one specimen sequenced in a study of blood T cells in healthy people across ages (dated by TCRdb to the mid-2010s). Library prep was done by 5' RACE. Data came from an Illumina HiSeq 2500. The second PCR ran for about 6 to 11 cycles and used a J-beta primer mix along with a sample-barcoded 5' primer. TCRdb reworked the public reads: Q25 trimming with fastp, MiXCR clone assembly, productive beta chains retained. Each entry is one CDR3 protein sequence, shown with its most common DNA and genes. The sample contains 2 million or so distinct CDR3 sequences, about 50% of them found a single time. Jointly, the top ten make up 2.1% of the sample. The sample taken for sequencing was blood. Every receptor here comes from a woman aged 40 to 50 in good health.

This chain joins TRBV28 and TRBJ2-6, with D perhaps TRBD1 or TRBD2 (5 bases each). The CDR3 loop spans 16 amino acids. Germline V gene sequence: CDR1 MDHEN, CDR2 SYDVKM. The V and J ends lost 6 bases and 5 bases respectively, with 17 bases between them. The CDR3: CASRDGASSRANVLTF. The CDR3 DNA is TGTGCCAGCAGAGACGGGGCGTCGTCACGGGCCAACGTCCTGACTTTC.

This clonotype was detected a few times. The genes are TRBV6-5 and TRBJ2-5; D unresolved. Germline V gene lookup returns CDR1 MNHEY and CDR2 SVGAGI. The CDR3 contains 13 residues. The V end lost 6 bases, the J end lost 5 bases, and 13 bases lay between the germline ends. CDR3 region: CASSPSDWETQYF. CDR3 DNA: TGTGCCAGCAGCCCTTCGGATTGGGAGACCCAGTACTTC.

This clonotype was counted a few times. This chain uses TRBV5-1 with TRBJ2-5, with D perhaps TRBD1 (6 bases). The germline V and J ends were trimmed by 3 bases and 4 bases, with 13 bases remaining between them. The germline V gene has CDR1 SGHRS and CDR2 YFSETQ. This CDR3 has 14 amino acids. DNA for the CDR3: TGCGCCAGCAGCTGGATGGGGGCCAGAGAGACCCAGTACTTC. The encoded protein is CASSWMGARETQYF.

CDR3 in amino acids: CSVSGLAGGTQQSTDTQYF. CDR3 nucleotide sequence: TGCAGTGTCTCGGGACTAGCGGGGGGAACCCAGCAAAGCACAGATACGCAGTATTTT. The rearrangement links TRBV20-1 to TRBJ2-3, with TRBD2 identical over 15 bases. The CDR3 sequence is 19 residues long. J gave up 0 bases and V 7 bases, and 14 bases lay outside the gene matches. Germline V gene data show CDR1 as DFQATT and CDR2 as SNEGSKA (reference sequence).

The chain uses TRBV14 and TRBJ1-1; 8 bases line up with TRBD1. V shed 3 bases and J 3 bases; nucleotides not matched to a gene: 12. The V gene's germline CDR1 is SGHDN and CDR2 FVKESK. CDR3 length equals 17 residues. This CDR3 reads CASSHFQGAILDTEAFF. The CDR3 DNA follows: TGTGCCAGCAGCCATTTCCAGGGGGCAATACTGGACACTGAAGCTTTCTTT.

J is TRBJ2-1 and V is TRBV5-1; 12 bases align to TRBD2. CDR1 and CDR2 from the germline V gene are SGHRS and YFSETQ. The CDR3 covers 19 residues. The V segment lost 3 bases and the J segment 5 bases; nucleotides outside the gene matches: 15. In nucleotides, the CDR3 is TGCGCCAGCAGCTCGCCATCTACTAGCGGGGGGCCAGTACACAATGAGCAGTTCTTC. Its translation: CASSSPSTSGGPVHNEQFF.

This clonotype was seen only a few times. The chain has TRBV20-1 and TRBJ2-7, with D perhaps matching TRBD2 (6 bases). In germline, CDR1 is DFQATT, CDR2 SNEGSKA (reference sequence). V was pared by 5 bases and J by 0 bases, with 14 bases between. This CDR3 has 14 residues. The CDR3 loop is CSAHPGDDSYEQYF. The CDR3 DNA reads TGCAGTGCTCATCCGGGGGACGACTCCTACGAGCAGTACTTC.

This clonotype was observed a handful of times. The chain links TRBV20-1 to TRBJ2-7, with D uncertain. The germline V gene encodes CDR1 DFQATT and CDR2 SNEGSKA (reference sequence). V shed 3 bases and J shed 0 bases, with 15 bases lying between them. The CDR3 has 15 residues. CDR3 coding DNA: TGCAGTGCTAGGTCACCACAGCGAAGCTCCTACGAGCAGTACTTC. It codes for CSARSPQRSSYEQYF.

This clonotype turned up a few times. The germline gene is not matched at one end of the junction; a read error may be the cause. V is TRBV7-2 and J is TRBJ2-3; D is undetermined. CDR3 length: 14 amino acids. CDR1 is SGHTA and CDR2 is FQGNSA in the germline V gene. CDR3 protein: CASSLSISTDAQYF. CDR3 bases: TGTGCCAGCAGCTTATCGATTAGCACAGATGCGCAGTATTTT.

A remark on this clonotype: At one boundary the junction diverges from the germline segment, which might be a read error. CDR3 coding DNA: TGCGCCTGCAGCCAAGATGAGTCCGGGACAGGGTTATGTTACGAGCAGTACTTC. Translation gives CACSQDESGTGLCYEQYF. V usage is TRBV4-1 and J usage is TRBJ2-7; 9 positions match TRBD1. Looked up from germline, CDR1 is MGHRA and CDR2 is YSYEKL. This CDR3 contains 18 residues.

This rearrangement joins TRBV28 to TRBJ1-1, with a tentative D call TRBD1 (6 bases). The CDR3 loop spans 20 amino acids. V was cut by 7 bases and J by 4 bases, with 34 bases left in between. Germline-derived CDR1 and CDR2 are MDHEN and SYDVKM. The CDR3 nucleotides read TGTGCCAGCAAGGCCCCACTGTTTCTGGGTGAGGGGGGGAGTCTCACTGAAGCTTTCTTT. It specifies CASKAPLFLGEGGSLTEAFF.

The chain carries TRBV7-2 and TRBJ2-7; D may be TRBD1 (6 bases). Germline V CDR1 and CDR2: SGHTA, FQGNSA. This CDR3 has 13 amino acids. V dropped 10 bases and J dropped 0 bases, with 13 bases sitting between them. Written as DNA, the CDR3 is TGTGCCATCATCACAGGGAGCTCCTACGAGCAGTACGTC. It yields the protein CAIITGSSYEQYV.